Each of the 29 T cell receptor beta chains below was sequenced from the same sample in a study of prognosis after radiotherapy for stage I lung cancer. Genomic DNA served as the source from which two-round multiplex PCR generated TCR beta CDR3 amplicons. Gene-specific TRBV and TRBJ primers were used in PCR round one. One entry per CDR3 protein, called by TCRdb with MiXCR from the multiplex PCR reads. The sample consists of 15,000 to 20,000 distinct CDR3 sequences, roughly 28% of them appearing once. The source was PBMCs, collected before or after stereotactic body radiation therapy (not recorded which). Source of these receptors: a donor over 45 with non-small cell lung cancer.

In its sample, this clonotype ranks as medium-sized. The CDR3 DNA follows: TGTGCCAGCAGTTACTCCGCCCGTGGCAAGTCCTACAATGAGCAGTTCTTC. Residues: CASSYSARGKSYNEQFF. The V and J genes are TRBV6-5 and TRBJ2-1; D is unresolved. The V and J ends lost 0 bases and 1 base respectively, with 13 bases between them. Per the germline V gene, CDR1 is MNHEY and CDR2 is SVGAGI. CDR3 length: 17 amino acids.

Details on this clonotype: A far larger clone is a single base away, which makes a read error likely. This chain links TRBV6-4 with TRBJ2-3, with TRBD2 matching over 9 bases. The CDR3 loop spans 15 amino acids. V lost 5 bases, J lost 3 bases, and 6 bases stayed unmatched. The germline V gene encodes CDR1 MRHNA and CDR2 SNTAGT. The CDR3 sequence is CASSSNSGRTDTQYF. The CDR3 DNA follows: TGTGCCAGCAGTTCCAATAGCGGGAGAACAGATACGCAGTATTTT.

A word on this clonotype: One base away lies a much larger clone, so this may be a sequencing read error. The chain is built from TRBV4-1 and TRBJ2-7; D assignment may be TRBD1 or TRBD2 (5 bases each). Germline-derived CDR1 and CDR2 are MGHRA and YSYEKL. Trimming pared 6 bases from V and 2 bases from J, leaving 17 bases between. The CDR3 consists of 15 residues. CDR3 sequence: CASRRLWGFPYEQYF. Here the CDR3 DNA reads TGCGCCAGCAGACGTCTTTGGGGGTTCCCCTACGAGCAGTACTTC.

There are many counts of this clonotype. The chain couples TRBV20-1 to TRBJ1-2; 10 bases match TRBD1. V lost 3 bases and J lost 8; bases outside the gene matches: 9. CDR3 length: 14 residues. CDR1 is DFQATT and CDR2 is SNEGSKA in the germline V gene (reference sequence). CDR3 DNA sequence: TGCAGTGCTAGGCCCGGGACAGGGGTCGGAGGCTACACCTTC. Its translation is CSARPGTGVGGYTF.

The chain joins TRBV6-2 or TRBV6-3 to TRBJ2-3; D is perhaps TRBD1 (5 bases). Trimming took off 3 bases at V and 2 bases at J, with 18 bases between the two ends. Germline-derived CDR1 and CDR2 are MNHEY and SVGEGT. The CDR3 consists of 17 residues. The CDR3 protein is CASSYAGWGGTTDTQYF. CDR3 nucleotides: TGTGCCAGCAGTTATGCCGGTTGGGGCGGTACCACAGATACGCAGTATTTT.

This sequence joins TRBV10-3 and TRBJ1-5, with D possibly TRBD1 on 6 matching bases. The V gene lost 3 bases and the J gene lost 2 bases, with 11 bases spanning the gap. Per germline, CDR1 ENHRY and CDR2 SYGVKD. CDR3 length: 15 residues. CDR3 in DNA: TGTGCCATCAGTGAAGGGACACAATGCAATCAGCCCCAGCATTTT. Encoded protein: CAISEGTQCNQPQHF.

The V and J genes are TRBV7-2 and TRBJ2-2; 10 nucleotides match TRBD2. V dropped 5 bases and J dropped 5; count of bases not matched to a gene: 11. This CDR3 region has 17 residues. The germline CDR1 and CDR2 sequences are SGHTA and FQGNSA. The CDR3 region is CASSLYRSSGSTGELFF. The CDR3 coding sequence is TGTGCCAGCAGCCTTTATCGGTCTAGCGGGAGTACCGGGGAGCTGTTTTTT.

This clonotype came up many times. This sequence joins TRBV7-9 and TRBJ2-2, with D hard to call. Germline V gene lookup returns CDR1 SEHNR and CDR2 FQNEAQ (reference sequence). Trimming removed 6 bases from V and 4 bases from J, with 9 bases in between. This CDR3 comprises 13 residues. The CDR3 here is CASRTRGTGELFF. For the CDR3, the DNA is TGTGCCAGCAGAACCCGAGGCACCGGGGAGCTGTTTTTT.

The chain employs TRBV5-4 and TRBJ2-1, with D perhaps given as TRBD1 or TRBD2 (5 bases each). In germline, CDR1 is SGHNT, CDR2 YYREEE (reference sequence). The CDR3 runs 13 residues. Trimming removed 3 bases at V and 7 bases at J, with 11 bases between. The CDR3 loop is CASSSYWGNEQFF. In DNA, the CDR3 is TGTGCCAGCAGCTCGTATTGGGGGAATGAGCAGTTCTTC.

Concerning this clonotype: A single base is all that separates this from a far larger clone, so a read error is likely. The rearrangement joins TRBV20-1 to TRBJ1-6; tentatively, D is TRBD1 (5 bases). The CDR3 consists of 11 residues. Germline V gene lookup returns CDR1 DFQATT and CDR2 SNEGSKA (reference sequence). The CDR3 region is CSAPPAAGGFF. CDR3 sequence (DNA): TGCAGTGCCCCGCCGGCGGCCGGGGGTTTCTTT.

This clonotype was detected many times. This chain links TRBV7-3 with TRBJ2-1, with D perhaps TRBD2 (5 bases). Trimming took off 5 bases at V and 6 bases at J, with 14 bases between the two ends. This CDR3 is 14 amino acids long. The germline V gene has CDR1 SGHTA and CDR2 FQGTGA. The CDR3 here is CASSPGGSPNEQFF. The CDR3 DNA follows: TGTGCCAGCAGCCCAGGCGGGTCCCCCAATGAGCAGTTCTTC.

This clonotype was observed many times. The chain has TRBV6-2 or TRBV6-3 and TRBJ1-1; no clear D gene. V was cut by 2 bases and J by 2 bases, with 9 bases left in between. Germline CDR1 reads MNHEY; CDR2 reads SVGEGT. This CDR3 spans 14 amino acids. CDR3 DNA sequence: TGTGCCAGCAGTTACGCTTATTATAACACTGAAGCTTTCTTT. Its translation: CASSYAYYNTEAFF.

This clonotype has a single count. A read error is likely here: a far larger clone is one base away. The V and J genes are TRBV27 and TRBJ1-6, with a possible D match to TRBD1 (5 bases). Trimming left V 6 bases short and J 0 bases short, with 18 bases between. The CDR3 contains 18 residues. Germline assignment: CDR1 MNHEY and CDR2 SMNVEV (reference sequence). Written as DNA, the CDR3 is TGTGCCAGCAGCCCTAATCGACAGTCTAGCTCCTATAATTCACCCCTCCACTTT. Its protein is CASSPNRQSSSYNSPLHF.

A note on this clonotype: A junction end diverges from the germline sequence, so it may reflect a read error. The chain links TRBV2 to TRBJ2-7, with a tentative D call TRBD1 (5 bases). The germline V gene encodes CDR1 SNHLY and CDR2 FYNNEI. There are 14 residues in the CDR3. The CDR3 DNA sequence: TGTGCCAGCGTATTACAGGTGGGGTCCTACGAGCGGTACTTC. Protein product: CASVLQVGSYERYF.

This clonotype was seen ten or more times. The chain recombines TRBV28 with TRBJ1-6; D may be TRBD1 (6 bases). The CDR3 runs to 16 residues. Deletions cut 1 base from V and 7 bases from J, with 14 bases between. CDR1 and CDR2 from the germline V gene are MDHEN and SYDVKM. For the CDR3, the DNA is TGTGCCAGCAGTTTATCAGGGGCGGCGGAGAATTCACCCCTCCACTTT. Amino acids: CASSLSGAAENSPLHF.

This clonotype was detected many times. The genes are TRBV28 and TRBJ2-5, with unresolved D. The CDR3 totals 12 residues. The germline V gene has CDR1 MDHEN and CDR2 SYDVKM. The germline V and J ends were trimmed by 1 base and 7 bases, with 7 bases remaining between them. The CDR3 bases are TGTGCCAGCAGTTTATCCCTTGGGACCCAGTACTTC. Translating gives CASSLSLGTQYF.

For this clonotype: An end of the junction does not agree with germline; a read error may underlie this. This chain uses TRBV28 with TRBJ2-7; maybe TRBD2 (6 bases). CDR1 is MDHEN and CDR2 is SYDVKM in the germline V gene. The CDR3 totals 16 residues. The CDR3 sequence: CVSSLLTSGRYYEQYF. Here the CDR3 DNA reads TGTGTCAGCAGTTTATTGACTAGTGGGAGATATTACGAGCAGTACTTC.

By share of the sample, this clonotype is medium-sized. The chain carries TRBV12-3 or TRBV12-4 and TRBJ2-1; D call uncertain. The V end was cut by 3 bases, the J end by 9 bases, with 15 bases between. The CDR3 is 14 residues long. CDR3 loop: CASSFGQAGSEQFF. As DNA, the CDR3 is TGTGCCAGCAGTTTTGGGCAGGCAGGCAGTGAGCAGTTCTTC.

V and J are TRBV7-8 and TRBJ1-2, with a tentative D call TRBD1 (5 bases). V gave up 5 bases and J gave up 2 bases, with 12 bases separating them. Germline assignment: CDR1 SGHVS and CDR2 FQNEAQ. The CDR3 extends over 14 amino acids. CDR3 in amino acids: CASSPLTANYGYTF. In nucleotides, the CDR3 is TGTGCCAGCAGCCCGTTGACAGCGAACTATGGCTACACCTTC.

This clonotype was seen ten or more times. The genes are TRBV2 and TRBJ2-7, with D perhaps being TRBD1 or TRBD2 (5 bases each). The CDR3 consists of 13 residues. Deletions cut 4 bases from V and 6 bases from J, with 13 bases between. CDR1 and CDR2 (germline): SNHLY, FYNNEI. The CDR3, as DNA: TGTGCCAGCAGTGCACTAGGGACGGGCGAGCAGTACTTC. This encodes CASSALGTGEQYF. Looking up the rest from reference TRBV2 and TRBJ2-7 gives the full variable domain: EPEVTQTPSHQVTQMGQEVILRCVPISNHLYFYWYRQILGQKVEFLVSFYNNEISEKSEIFDDQFSVERPDGSNFTLKIRSTKLEDSAMYFCASSALGTGEQYFGPGTRLTVT.

This clonotype was counted ten times or more. Here the CDR3 DNA reads TGTGCCAGTAGTTTTGGGGTGGGGAGTTTACAAGAGACCCAGTACTTC. Its protein is CASSFGVGSLQETQYF. The gene calls are TRBV19 and TRBJ2-5; weak D call: TRBD2 (5 bases). Germline CDR1 reads LNHDA; CDR2 reads SQIVND (reference sequence). The CDR3 contains 16 residues. The germline V and J ends were trimmed by 5 bases and 2 bases, with 18 bases remaining between them.

This clonotype was seen at least ten times. The V and J genes are TRBV7-2 and TRBJ2-1; the match to TRBD2 covers 9 bases. From germline, CDR1 is SGHTA and CDR2 FQGNSA. CDR3 length: 18 residues. With V trimmed by 1 base and J by 4 bases, 11 bases remained unmatched. Written as DNA, the CDR3 is TGTGCCAGCAGCTTAGGTTCTAGCGGGGAGTGGGGTTACAATGAGCAGTTCTTC. Its protein is CASSLGSSGEWGYNEQFF. Full variable domain (rest looked up from reference TRBV7-2 and TRBJ2-1): GAGVSQSPSNKVTEKGKDVELRCDPISGHTALYWYRQSLGQGLEFLIYFQGNSAPDKSGLPSDRFSAERTGGSVSTLTIQRTQQEDSAVYLCASSLGSSGEWGYNEQFFGPGTRLTVL.

The chain recombines TRBV28 with TRBJ1-2, with D possibly being TRBD1 (6 bases). Trimming took 5 bases from V and 0 from J, leaving 22 bases between them. The CDR3 covers 18 residues. Germline V lookup: CDR1 MDHEN, CDR2 SYDVKM. CDR3 residues: CASSPHAGTQGTNYGYTF. DNA of the CDR3: TGTGCCAGCAGTCCACACGCCGGGACACAGGGAACTAACTATGGCTACACCTTC.

As regards this clonotype: Only one base separates this from a far larger clonotype, so it likely reflects a read error. The rearrangement links TRBV6-4 to TRBJ2-7, with D perhaps matching TRBD1 (6 bases). This CDR3 spans 15 amino acids. Germline V gene data show CDR1 as MRHNA and CDR2 as SNTAGT. The V and J ends lost 10 bases and 0 bases respectively, with 19 bases between them. The CDR3 region has the DNA TGTGCCAACAGGGCTCCCCGGGACGGCTCCTACGAGCAGTACTTC. Encoded protein: CANRAPRDGSYEQYF.

This clonotype was seen many times. This chain joins TRBV12-3 or TRBV12-4 and TRBJ2-5; 8 nucleotides align to TRBD2. The CDR3 runs to 13 residues. V trimming: 6 bases; J trimming: 9 bases; junction bases outside the gene matches: 9. This CDR3 is CASSGRGRLAQYF. CDR3 nucleotides: TGTGCCAGCAGCGGTCGCGGGAGGTTGGCCCAGTACTTC.

Points on this clonotype: This may arise from a read error, as a much more abundant clone is one base away. This chain connects TRBV28 to TRBJ1-2; no clear D gene. V was shortened by 5 bases and J by 3 bases, with 19 bases between the two germline ends. Germline V lookup: CDR1 MDHEN, CDR2 SYDVKM. The CDR3 sequence is 16 residues long. The DNA of the CDR3 is TGTGCCAGCAGTCCCTCTTATGGAGGGAGGGACTATGGCTACACCTTC. This sequence encodes CASSPSYGGRDYGYTF.

Many counts were recorded for this clonotype. This chain links TRBV3-1 with TRBJ2-4; tentatively, D is TRBD1 (7 bases). The CDR3 loop spans 17 amino acids. With 0 bases removed from V and 0 bases from J, the gap between germline ends came to 12 bases. Germline assignment: CDR1 LGHDT and CDR2 YNNKEL (reference sequence). The CDR3 spells CASSQDRGVLAKNIQYF. In nucleotides, the CDR3 is TGTGCCAGCAGCCAAGACAGGGGGGTACTAGCCAAAAACATTCAGTACTTC.

The chain is built from TRBV11-1 and TRBJ2-5; no clear D gene. This CDR3 is built from 13 residues. Per germline, CDR1 SGHAT and CDR2 FQDESV (reference sequence). Trimming stripped 1 base from V and 5 bases from J, with 8 bases between. CDR3 sequence (DNA): TGTGCCAGCAGCTTAGGGGGTGGGGAGACCCAGTACTTC. Protein sequence: CASSLGGGETQYF.

The rearrangement links TRBV28 to TRBJ2-7, with 13 positions matching TRBD2. The CDR3 covers 18 residues. Trimming removed 1 base from V and 4 bases from J; junction bases left unmatched: 10. CDR1 and CDR2 from the germline V gene are MDHEN and SYDVKM. DNA of the CDR3: TGTGCCAGCAGTTTATCGACTAGCGGGAGGTCCGTTCCTTACGAGCAGTACTTC. It is translated as CASSLSTSGRSVPYEQYF.